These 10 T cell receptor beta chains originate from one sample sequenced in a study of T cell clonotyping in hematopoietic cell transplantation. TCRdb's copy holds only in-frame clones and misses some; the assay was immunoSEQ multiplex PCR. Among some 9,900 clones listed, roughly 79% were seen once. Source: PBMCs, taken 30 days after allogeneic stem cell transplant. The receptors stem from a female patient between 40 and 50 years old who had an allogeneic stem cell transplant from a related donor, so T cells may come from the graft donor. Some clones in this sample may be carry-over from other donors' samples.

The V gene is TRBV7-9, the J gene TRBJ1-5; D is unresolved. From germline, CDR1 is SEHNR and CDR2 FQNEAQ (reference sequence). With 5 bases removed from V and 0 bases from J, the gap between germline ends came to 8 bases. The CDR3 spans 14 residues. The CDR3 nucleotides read TGTGCCAGCAGCCCCATATATAGCAATCAGCCCCAGCATTTT. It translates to CASSPIYSNQPQHF.

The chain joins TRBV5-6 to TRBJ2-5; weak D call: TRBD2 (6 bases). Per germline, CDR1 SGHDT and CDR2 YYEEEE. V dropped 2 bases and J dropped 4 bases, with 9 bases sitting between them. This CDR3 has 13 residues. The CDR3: CASSFGGTETQYF. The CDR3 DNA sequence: TGTGCCAGCAGCTTTGGGGGGACAGAGACCCAGTACTTC.

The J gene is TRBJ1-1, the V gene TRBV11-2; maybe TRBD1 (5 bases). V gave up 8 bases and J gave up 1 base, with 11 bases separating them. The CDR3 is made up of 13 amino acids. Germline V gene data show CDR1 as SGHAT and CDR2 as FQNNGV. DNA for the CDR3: TGTGCCAGCTTTATGGGGGGGAACACTGAAGCTTTCTTT. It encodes CASFMGGNTEAFF.

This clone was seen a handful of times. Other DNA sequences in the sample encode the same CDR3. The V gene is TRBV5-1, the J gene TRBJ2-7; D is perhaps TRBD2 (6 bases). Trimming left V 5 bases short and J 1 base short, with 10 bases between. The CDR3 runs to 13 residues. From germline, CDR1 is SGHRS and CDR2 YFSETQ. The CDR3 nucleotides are TGCGCCAGCAGAAGTCTAGCGTCCTACGAGCAGTACTTC. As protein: CASRSLASYEQYF.

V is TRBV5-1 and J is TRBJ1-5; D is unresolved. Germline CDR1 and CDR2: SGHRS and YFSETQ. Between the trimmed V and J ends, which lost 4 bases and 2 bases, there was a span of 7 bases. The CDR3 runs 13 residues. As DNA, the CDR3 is TGCGCCAGCAGCCTAGATGGCAATCAGCCCCAGCATTTT. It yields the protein CASSLDGNQPQHF.

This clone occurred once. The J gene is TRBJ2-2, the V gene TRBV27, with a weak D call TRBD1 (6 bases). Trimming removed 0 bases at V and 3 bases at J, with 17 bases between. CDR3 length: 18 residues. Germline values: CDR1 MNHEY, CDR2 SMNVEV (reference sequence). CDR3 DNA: TGTGCCAGCAGTTTATCGGTTTCGTTCAGGGGCGACACCGGGGAGCTGTTTTTT. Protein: CASSLSVSFRGDTGELFF.

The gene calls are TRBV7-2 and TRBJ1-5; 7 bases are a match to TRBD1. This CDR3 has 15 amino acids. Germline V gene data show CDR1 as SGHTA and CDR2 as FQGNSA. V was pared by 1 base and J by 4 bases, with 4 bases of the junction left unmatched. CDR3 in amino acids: CASSLVAGGNQPQHF. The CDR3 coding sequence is TGTGCCAGCAGCTTAGTAGCAGGGGGAAATCAGCCCCAGCATTTT.

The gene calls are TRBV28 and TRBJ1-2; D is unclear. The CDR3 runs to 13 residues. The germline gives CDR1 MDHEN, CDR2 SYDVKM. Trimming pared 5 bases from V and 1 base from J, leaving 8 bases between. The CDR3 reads CASSPTNNYGYTF. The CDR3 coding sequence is TGTGCCAGCAGTCCCACCAATAACTATGGCTACACCTTC.

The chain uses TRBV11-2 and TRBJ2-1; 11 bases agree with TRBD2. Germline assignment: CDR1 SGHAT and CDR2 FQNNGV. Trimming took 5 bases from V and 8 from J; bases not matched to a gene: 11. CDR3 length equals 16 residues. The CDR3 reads CASSGGLAGGFDEQFF. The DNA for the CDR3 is TGTGCCAGCAGCGGGGGGCTAGCGGGAGGTTTCGATGAGCAGTTCTTC.

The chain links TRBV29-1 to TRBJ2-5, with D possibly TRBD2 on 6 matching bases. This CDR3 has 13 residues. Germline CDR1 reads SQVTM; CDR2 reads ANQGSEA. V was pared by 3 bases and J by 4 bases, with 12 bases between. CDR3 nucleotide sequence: TGCAGCGTTGATCCGTGGGAGGTAGAGACCCAGTACTTC. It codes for CSVDPWEVETQYF.